These 14 T cell receptor beta chains were sequenced from one sample in a study of blood T cell repertoires in COVID-19. Sequenced by immunoSEQ multiplex PCR; TCRdb stores in-frame clones only, minus some. The sample yields about 260,000 clones, just under 90% seen once. Input material: PBMCs or T cells enriched from blood (not recorded which). These receptors were taken from a man aged 50 to 60 who had been exposed to COVID-19.

This clone was counted a single time. The V call is TRBV19, the J call TRBJ1-2; the match to TRBD1 covers 8 bases. V was clipped by 2 bases and J by 6 bases; unmatched bases: 2. CDR3 length: 13 residues. Germline V gene lookup returns CDR1 LNHDA and CDR2 SQIVND (reference sequence). CDR3 region: CASSIMTGDGYTF. The DNA of the CDR3 is TGTGCCAGTAGTATAATGACAGGGGATGGCTACACCTTC.

The rearrangement uses TRBV15 and TRBJ2-7; D is unresolved. The V and J ends lost 0 bases and 1 base respectively, with 10 bases between them. CDR3 length: 15 residues. Germline V gives CDR1 LNHNV, CDR2 YYDKDF (reference sequence). The CDR3 here is CATSRDQVSSYEQYF. DNA for the CDR3: TGTGCCACCAGCAGAGATCAGGTCAGTTCCTACGAGCAGTACTTC.

The V and J genes are TRBV6-5 and TRBJ2-5, with 8 bases lining up with TRBD2. In germline, CDR1 is MNHEY, CDR2 SVGAGI. CDR3 length: 15 amino acids. V dropped 4 bases and J dropped 5; count of bases not matched to a gene: 9. CDR3 DNA: TGTGCCAGCAGTTCTGGGGCGGGAGGAGTGGAGACCCAGTACTTC. This codes for CASSSGAGGVETQYF.

The chain joins TRBV30 to TRBJ2-5, with 9 bases lining up with TRBD1. With 3 bases clipped from V and 4 bases from J, the junction kept 9 bases outside the gene matches. The CDR3 has 15 residues. Germline V gene sequence: CDR1 GTSNPN, CDR2 SVGIG (reference sequence). The CDR3 loop reads CAWSPEDRGGETQYF. Here the CDR3 DNA reads TGTGCCTGGAGCCCTGAAGACAGGGGGGGAGAGACCCAGTACTTC.

V is TRBV27 and J is TRBJ2-1, with a possible D match to TRBD2 (7 bases). Trimming left V 5 bases short and J 0 bases short, with 14 bases between. Germline CDR1 MNHEY, CDR2 SMNVEV (reference sequence). The CDR3 runs 16 residues. Here the CDR3 reads CASSNPGGPSYNEQFF. As DNA, the CDR3 is TGTGCCAGCAGTAATCCCGGGGGGCCCTCCTACAATGAGCAGTTCTTC.

There are a few counts of this clone. V gene TRBV10-2 combines with J gene TRBJ2-1; D remains ambiguous. This CDR3 is 14 amino acids long. V lost 6 bases and J lost 0, with 9 bases in between. Germline V lookup: CDR1 WSHSY, CDR2 SAAADI. CDR3 DNA: TGCGCCAGCAGCGAAGCTTCCTCCTACAATGAGCAGTTCTTC. This translates into CASSEASSYNEQFF.

V usage is TRBV24-1 and J usage is TRBJ1-1, with D possibly being TRBD1 (5 bases). The germline V gene has CDR1 KGHDR and CDR2 SFDVKD. This CDR3 is built from 13 residues. Trimming took off 8 bases at V and 3 bases at J, with 12 bases between the two ends. The CDR3 DNA is TGTGCCACCACCGCAGGGCCTTACACTGAAGCTTTCTTT. Translating gives CATTAGPYTEAFF.

The gene calls are TRBV29-1 and TRBJ1-5; weak D call: TRBD1 (5 bases). With 6 bases removed from V and 6 bases from J, the gap between germline ends came to 18 bases. Germline values: CDR1 SQVTM, CDR2 ANQGSEA. CDR3 length: 14 amino acids. Written as DNA, the CDR3 is TGCAGCGTCGGGTGGAGGGGAGGTAGTCAGCCCCAGCATTTT. Translated, it gives CSVGWRGGSQPQHF.

The rearrangement links TRBV6-5 to TRBJ1-2; TRBD1 aligns across 8 bases. J lost 7 bases, V lost 11 bases, and 6 bases had no gene match. The V gene's germline CDR1 is MNHEY and CDR2 SVGAGI. This CDR3 region has 11 residues. CDR3 DNA: TGTGCCGCAGGGGGCATCGGTGGCTACACCTTC. Translated: CAAGGIGGYTF.

The chain combines TRBV28 with TRBJ1-2, with TRBD1 as a possible D gene (6 bases). The germline V gene encodes CDR1 MDHEN and CDR2 SYDVKM. Trimming cost V 6 bases and J 4 bases, with 15 bases left between them. The CDR3 spans 14 residues. The DNA of the CDR3 is TGTGCCAGCAGCGGGGGGGGCCGGGGCTATGGCTACACCTTC. Amino acids: CASSGGGRGYGYTF.

The V gene is TRBV6-6, the J gene TRBJ1-4, with 7 bases lining up with TRBD1. In germline, CDR1 is MNHNY, CDR2 SVGAGI (reference sequence). This CDR3 is built from 13 residues. The trim removed 7 bases at V and 8 bases at J, leaving 7 bases unmatched. The CDR3 spells CASKDRVGEKLFF. The CDR3 region has the DNA TGTGCCAGCAAAGACAGGGTTGGGGAAAAACTGTTTTTT.

This clone came up once. Other DNA variants within this sample encode the same CDR3. This chain connects TRBV5-1 to TRBJ1-1, with D hard to call. The CDR3 is 14 residues long. V lost 0 bases, J lost 2 bases, and 8 bases lay in between. CDR1 is SGHRS, CDR2 YFSETQ, per germline. The CDR3 protein is CASSLGASNTEAFF. CDR3 DNA sequence: TGCGCCAGCAGCTTGGGGGCGAGCAACACTGAAGCTTTCTTT.

The V gene is TRBV28, the J gene TRBJ1-5; 10 bases are a match to TRBD1. V was clipped by 6 bases and J by 2 bases; unmatched bases: 13. This CDR3 has 18 residues. The germline CDR1 and CDR2 sequences are MDHEN and SYDVKM. CDR3 bases: TGTGCCAGCAGGAAAGGCGGGACAGGGGTTTTTGGCAATCAGCCCCAGCATTTT. It codes for CASRKGGTGVFGNQPQHF. Combining the CDR3 with reference TRBV28 and TRBJ1-5 gives the whole variable domain DVKVTQSSRYLVKRTGEKVFLECVQDMDHENMFWYRQDPGLGLRLIYFSYDVKMKEKGDIPEGYSVSREKKERFSLILESASTNQTSMYLCASRKGGTGVFGNQPQHFGDGTRLSIL.

The chain joins TRBV24-1 to TRBJ1-2; TRBD1 matches at 7 bases. CDR1 KGHDR and CDR2 SFDVKD come from the germline V gene. CDR3 length: 14 amino acids. V shed 7 bases, J shed 8 bases, and the junction held 12 bases outside the gene matches. In nucleotides, the CDR3 is TGTGCCACCAGCACTTGGGGACAGTCTATAGGCTACACCTTC. Translating it yields CATSTWGQSIGYTF.